Listed here are 20 T cell receptor beta chains from one sample, sequenced in a study of radiotherapy plus CTLA-4 blockade in lung cancer. Sequencing was performed with immunoSEQ multiplex PCR; in TCRdb, only in-frame clones are kept and a portion is missing. Of around 110,000 clones listed, around 90% are singletons. Source: peripheral blood, taken from a patient treated with radiotherapy plus ipilimumab. The receptor source for this set is a human donor with non-small cell lung cancer that progressed on radiotherapy plus ipilimumab.

The chain uses TRBV5-6 and TRBJ1-5; 8 bases agree with TRBD1. Germline V gene data show CDR1 as SGHDT and CDR2 as YYEEEE. The CDR3 consists of 19 residues. With V trimmed by 5 bases and J by 6 bases, 22 bases remained unmatched. The CDR3 is CASSTRVGQGVPHTQPQHF. CDR3 sequence (DNA): TGTGCCAGCAGTACTAGAGTCGGACAGGGCGTTCCACACACTCAGCCCCAGCATTTT. Full variable domain (rest looked up from reference TRBV5-6 and TRBJ1-5): DAGVTQSPTHLIKTRGQQVTLRCSPKSGHDTVSWYQQALGQGPQFIFQYYEEEERQRGNFPDRFSGHQFPNYSSELNVNALLLGDSALYLCASSTRVGQGVPHTQPQHFGDGTRLSIL.

Here the CDR3 reads CASTNTGGNQPQHF. As DNA, the CDR3 is TGTGCCAGTACAAATACAGGGGGCAATCAGCCCCAGCATTTT. The rearrangement uses TRBV19 and TRBJ1-5, with 7 positions matching TRBD1. V shed 7 bases and J 2 bases; nucleotides not matched to a gene: 5. CDR1 is LNHDA and CDR2 is SQIVND in the germline V gene (reference sequence). This CDR3 is built from 14 residues.

This rearrangement joins TRBV5-1 to TRBJ2-2; the D gene could be TRBD1 or TRBD2 (6 bases each). Germline CDR1 is SGHRS and CDR2 is YFSETQ. V was clipped by 4 bases and J by 8 bases, with 15 bases between them. CDR3 size: 14 residues. CDR3 in DNA: TGCGCCAGCAGCCCCCTGGGGGGCAGGGGGGAGCTGTTTTTT. This sequence encodes CASSPLGGRGELFF.

The chain combines TRBV11-3 with TRBJ2-6; perhaps TRBD1 as D (6 bases). The CDR3 consists of 15 residues. Germline loops: CDR1 SGHNT, CDR2 YENEEA. Deletions cut 5 bases from V and 2 bases from J, with 10 bases between. CDR3 coding DNA: TGTGCCAGCAGCCCCCCAGGGGCTGGGGCCAACGTCCTGACTTTC. Protein: CASSPPGAGANVLTF. Filled out from reference TRBV11-3 and TRBJ2-6, the complete variable domain reads EAGVVQSPRYKIIEKKQPVAFWCNPISGHNTLYWYLQNLGQGPELLIRYENEEAVDDSQLPKDRFSAERLKGVDSTLKIQPAELGDSAVYLCASSPPGAGANVLTFGAGSRLTVL.

The chain has TRBV5-1 and TRBJ1-2, with TRBD1 identical over 11 bases. With V trimmed by 0 bases and J by 4 bases, 8 bases remained unmatched. Germline V lookup: CDR1 SGHRS, CDR2 YFSETQ. This CDR3 contains 17 residues. The CDR3 nucleotides read TGCGCCAGCAGCTTGGGGACAGGGGGCGCACTGGGCTATGGCTACACCTTC. It specifies CASSLGTGGALGYGYTF.

The gene calls are TRBV5-1 and TRBJ2-2, with 13 bases matching TRBD2. The trim removed 3 bases at V and 7 bases at J, leaving 6 bases unmatched. Per the germline V gene, CDR1 is SGHRS and CDR2 is YFSETQ. There are 16 residues in the CDR3. The CDR3 DNA reads TGCGCCAGCAGCTCGGGACTAGCGGGATTGCGCGGGGAGCTGTTTTTT. Its protein product is CASSSGLAGLRGELFF.

The V gene is TRBV6-1, the J gene TRBJ2-1; possibly TRBD2 for D (6 bases). Germline CDR1 reads MNHNS; CDR2 reads SASEGT. The CDR3 is made up of 13 amino acids. The V end was cut by 4 bases, the J end by 10 bases, with 14 bases between. The CDR3 is CASSGLGRREQFF. The CDR3, as DNA: TGTGCCAGCAGTGGGCTCGGGAGACGGGAGCAGTTCTTC.

V is TRBV7-8 and J is TRBJ2-3, with TRBD2 matching 9 bases. Germline CDR1 SGHVS, CDR2 FQNEAQ. The CDR3 runs 17 residues. The V and J ends lost 1 base and 4 bases, in that order; junction bases with no gene match: 9. DNA of the CDR3: TGTGCCAGCAGCTTAGTGGCGGGACTAGCCGCCCCAGATACGCAGTATTTT. As protein: CASSLVAGLAAPDTQYF.

In its sample, this clone was seen once. The chain links TRBV11-3 to TRBJ1-3; D is uncertain. Germline V gene lookup returns CDR1 SGHNT and CDR2 YENEEA. Deletions cut 5 bases from V and 11 bases from J, with 13 bases between. There are 12 residues in the CDR3. CDR3 coding DNA: TGTGCCAGCAGCCCTGGACCGGGCCCCATATATTTT. Its protein product is CASSPGPGPIYF.

The chain is built from TRBV25-1 and TRBJ2-5, with TRBD1 matching over 7 bases. CDR3 size: 15 residues. The V segment lost 4 bases and the J segment 3 bases; nucleotides outside the gene matches: 8. In germline, CDR1 is MGHDK, CDR2 SYGVNS. This chain's CDR3 is CASSVGQGDEETQYF. DNA for the CDR3: TGTGCCAGCAGTGTAGGCCAGGGGGACGAAGAGACCCAGTACTTC.

The gene calls are TRBV14 and TRBJ2-7, with unresolved D. V was clipped by 3 bases and J by 3 bases, with 12 bases between them. Germline values: CDR1 SGHDN, CDR2 FVKESK. The CDR3 totals 14 residues. The CDR3 protein is CASSQSGGNYEQYF. The CDR3 coding sequence is TGTGCCAGCAGCCAGTCGGGCGGAAACTACGAGCAGTACTTC. Using reference TRBV14 and TRBJ2-7 for the parts outside the CDR3, the full variable domain is EAGVTQFPSHSVIEKGQTVTLRCDPISGHDNLYWYRRVMGKEIKFLLHFVKESKQDESGMPNNRFLAERTGGTYSTLKVQPAELEDSGVYFCASSQSGGNYEQYFGPGTRLTVT.

The rearrangement joins TRBV7-6 to TRBJ2-5, with 12 positions matching TRBD2. The CDR3 extends over 16 amino acids. V dropped 3 bases and J dropped 6; count of bases not matched to a gene: 8. CDR1 is SGHVS and CDR2 is FNYEAQ in the germline V gene. DNA for the CDR3: TGTGCCAGCAGCTTGACTAGCGGGAGACAGGGGAAGACCCAGTACTTC. This sequence encodes CASSLTSGRQGKTQYF.

This clone occurred once. This chain uses TRBV6-1 with TRBJ1-4; D unresolved. In germline, CDR1 is MNHNS, CDR2 SASEGT. CDR3 length: 12 residues. V was clipped by 5 bases and J by 10 bases, with 11 bases between them. The CDR3, as DNA: TGTGCCAGCAGTTTAGAGGTGGGAAAACTGTTTTTT. Its protein is CASSLEVGKLFF.

The rearrangement joins TRBV15 to TRBJ2-1, with TRBD1 identical over 9 bases. The length of the CDR3 is 17 residues. Germline-derived CDR1 and CDR2 are LNHNV and YYDKDF (reference sequence). The ends lost 4 bases at V and 5 bases at J; junction bases unmatched: 12. CDR3 residues: CATSTPTGGITHNEQFF. CDR3 DNA: TGTGCCACCAGCACTCCTACAGGGGGCATAACCCACAATGAGCAGTTCTTC.

The V gene is TRBV6-5, the J gene TRBJ1-1, with 7 bases that match TRBD1. The V segment lost 5 bases and the J segment 2 bases; nucleotides outside the gene matches: 5. This CDR3 comprises 14 residues. Germline V gives CDR1 MNHEY, CDR2 SVGAGI. As DNA, the CDR3 is TGTGCCAGCAGTCGGGACAGCCTAAACACTGAAGCTTTCTTT. The encoded protein is CASSRDSLNTEAFF.

On this clone: The junction shows a germline mismatch at one end, possibly a read error. The chain couples TRBV10-2 to TRBJ2-7; 8 positions agree with TRBD1. The length of the CDR3 is 11 residues. The germline CDR1 and CDR2 sequences are WSHSY and SAAADI. CDR3: CASRQGYERYF. CDR3 coding DNA: TGCGCCAGCCGACAGGGGTACGAGCGGTACTTC.

The chain links TRBV18 to TRBJ2-1, with 9 bases that match TRBD2. The CDR3 consists of 15 residues. V was clipped by 3 bases and J by 7 bases; unmatched bases: 7. CDR1 KGHSH and CDR2 LQKENI come from the germline V gene. CDR3 protein: CASSPNLAGINEQFF. In DNA form, the CDR3 reads TGTGCCAGCTCACCCAACCTAGCGGGAATAAATGAGCAGTTCTTC. Together with reference TRBV18 and TRBJ2-1, the CDR3 gives the full variable domain: NAGVMQNPRHLVRRRGQEARLRCSPMKGHSHVYWYRQLPEEGLKFMVYLQKENIIDESGMPKERFSAEFPKEGPSILRIQQVVRGDSAAYFCASSPNLAGINEQFFGPGTRLTVL.

This clone occurred a few times. This chain links TRBV27 with TRBJ2-1; 11 bases fit TRBD2. J lost 9 bases, V lost 6 bases, and 7 bases had no gene match. This CDR3 is 14 amino acids long. Germline lookup yields CDR1 MNHEY and CDR2 SMNVEV (reference sequence). The CDR3 region is CASSPLAGVTEQFF. The DNA of the CDR3 is TGTGCCAGCAGCCCACTAGCGGGAGTGACTGAGCAGTTCTTC.

The chain combines TRBV18 with TRBJ2-6, with 10 bases that match TRBD2. The junction had 2 bases not matched to a gene; V was cut back by 3 bases and J by 0 bases. CDR1 is KGHSH, CDR2 LQKENI, per germline. The CDR3 runs to 17 residues. CDR3 nucleotides: TGTGCCAGCTCACCGGGACTAGCGAACTCTGGGGCCAACGTCCTGACTTTC. Protein: CASSPGLANSGANVLTF.

The chain uses TRBV13 and TRBJ2-1, with 8 bases that match TRBD2. In germline, CDR1 is PRHDT, CDR2 FYEKMQ (reference sequence). The CDR3 extends over 16 amino acids. Trimming removed 3 bases from V and 4 bases from J; junction bases left unmatched: 8. In nucleotides, the CDR3 is TGTGCCAGCAGCTTCAGGATACTAGCGGAATACAATGAGCAGTTCTTC. The encoded protein is CASSFRILAEYNEQFF.